This passage covers 13 T cell receptor beta chains from one sample sequenced in a study of cytomegalovirus exposure and HLA in healthy donors. The PCR was carried out with 60 Vbeta primers and 13 Jbeta primers. The protocol was immunoSEQ multiplex PCR, while the TCRdb copy is restricted to in-frame clones and leaves out a portion. Here the sample spans about 190,000 clones, around 80% being singletons. Sequencing was carried out using PBMCs. The receptors originated from a woman aged 18-29 years in good health and CMV-seropositive.

CDR3 sequence reads: CASSPVSGYTEAFF. For the CDR3, the DNA is TGTGCCAGCAGCCCGGTCTCAGGCTACACTGAAGCTTTCTTT. V usage is TRBV7-9 and J usage is TRBJ1-1, with no clear D. V was pared by 5 bases and J by 3 bases, with 13 bases between. The CDR3 contains 14 residues. Germline V gives CDR1 SEHNR, CDR2 FQNEAQ (reference sequence).

The chain couples TRBV5-4 to TRBJ2-2; 7 bases map to TRBD1. CDR1 is SGHNT, CDR2 YYREEE, per germline (reference sequence). V shed 4 bases, J shed 1 base, and the junction held 10 bases outside the gene matches. The CDR3 sequence is 17 residues long. For the CDR3, the DNA is TGTGCCAGCAGCCTGACAATTACAGGGGTGAACACCGGGGAGCTGTTTTTT. Protein: CASSLTITGVNTGELFF.

The rearrangement joins TRBV9 to TRBJ2-5, with D possibly TRBD2 on 6 matching bases. The CDR3 length is 14 residues. The germline V and J ends were trimmed by 5 bases and 5 bases, with 16 bases remaining between them. Germline-derived CDR1 and CDR2 are SGDLS and YYNGEE. Here the CDR3 DNA reads TGTGCCAGCAGTCTCTCCGCGGCGGGGGAGACCCAGTACTTC. Its protein product is CASSLSAAGETQYF.

The rearrangement joins TRBV21-1 to TRBJ2-7; the D call of TRBD1 is as the table states it, not checked on the DNA. TRBV21-1 represents a pseudogene. The CDR3 loop spans 23 amino acids. CDR3 sequence: CASSKSGQVRLPGQGACSYEQYV. The CDR3 bases are TGTGCCAGCAGCAAATCGGGGCAGGTACGTCTTCCGGGACAGGGGGCTTGCTCCTACGAGCAGTACGTC.

The rearrangement uses TRBV28 and TRBJ1-6; tentatively, D is TRBD1 (5 bases). Germline CDR1 reads MDHEN; CDR2 reads SYDVKM. Trimming cost V 6 bases and J 0 bases, with 18 bases left between them. CDR3 size: 18 residues. The CDR3 DNA follows: TGTGCCAGCAGATCCCCGTTGATGCAGGGCTCCTATAATTCACCCCTCCACTTT. Translating it yields CASRSPLMQGSYNSPLHF.

On this clone: One end of the junction fails to match germline, which may point to a read error. The chain links TRBV2 to TRBJ2-7; the D is unclear. The CDR3 sequence is 13 residues long. Looked up from germline, CDR1 is SNHLY and CDR2 is FYNNEI. The CDR3 sequence is CASGEPVFYEQYF. CDR3 nucleotides: TGTGCCAGCGGTGAACCAGTCTTTTACGAGCAGTACTTC.

The J gene is TRBJ2-5, the V gene TRBV28; D unclear. Per germline, CDR1 MDHEN and CDR2 SYDVKM. This CDR3 contains 10 residues. V dropped 6 bases and J dropped 7 bases, with 6 bases sitting between them. The CDR3 sequence: CASSRVTQYF. CDR3 DNA: TGTGCCAGCAGCCGGGTGACCCAGTACTTC. Using reference TRBV28 and TRBJ2-5 for the parts outside the CDR3, the full variable domain is DVKVTQSSRYLVKRTGEKVFLECVQDMDHENMFWYRQDPGLGLRLIYFSYDVKMKEKGDIPEGYSVSREKKERFSLILESASTNQTSMYLCASSRVTQYFGPGTRLLVL.

This clone was detected once. V usage is TRBV5-5 and J usage is TRBJ2-1; 9 nucleotides line up with TRBD2. CDR1 is SGHKS and CDR2 is YYEKEE in the germline V gene (reference sequence). J gave up 7 bases and V 3 bases, and 8 bases lay outside the gene matches. The CDR3 is made up of 15 amino acids. For the CDR3, the DNA is TGTGCCAGCAGCTCCGGCGGGGGGGCTGTAAATGAGCAGTTCTTC. Encoded protein: CASSSGGGAVNEQFF.

This chain links TRBV27 with TRBJ1-6; D unresolved. V lost 5 bases, J lost 0 bases, and 8 bases lay in between. Germline loops: CDR1 MNHEY, CDR2 SMNVEV (reference sequence). This CDR3 region has 15 residues. The chain's CDR3 is CASSAMSSYNSPLHF. CDR3 in DNA: TGTGCCAGCAGTGCAATGAGCTCCTATAATTCACCCCTCCACTTT.

The rearrangement uses TRBV25-1 and TRBJ1-2; TRBD1 aligns across 7 bases. The germline V gene encodes CDR1 MGHDK and CDR2 SYGVNS. This CDR3 spans 14 amino acids. V lost 8 bases to trimming and J lost 2 bases; unmatched junction nucleotides: 8. The CDR3 nucleotides read TGTGCCAGCCGAAGGACAGGCGGGAACTATGGCTACACCTTC. Its protein product is CASRRTGGNYGYTF.

The chain combines TRBV18 with TRBJ2-2, with TRBD1 identical over 12 bases. Germline CDR1 KGHSH, CDR2 LQKENI. This CDR3 comprises 18 residues. V trimming: 3 bases; J trimming: 5 bases; junction bases outside the gene matches: 10. CDR3 sequence reads: CASSPTGTGGLSTGELFF. In DNA form, the CDR3 reads TGTGCCAGCTCACCCACCGGGACAGGGGGCCTCAGTACCGGGGAGCTGTTTTTT. Drawing the rest from reference TRBV18 and TRBJ2-2, the complete variable domain is NAGVMQNPRHLVRRRGQEARLRCSPMKGHSHVYWYRQLPEEGLKFMVYLQKENIIDESGMPKERFSAEFPKEGPSILRIQQVVRGDSAAYFCASSPTGTGGLSTGELFFGEGSRLTVL.

V gene TRBV5-4 combines with J gene TRBJ1-3, with D possibly being TRBD1 (6 bases). This CDR3 comprises 15 residues. The ends were cut back, 4 bases at V and 4 bases at J, with 15 bases in the middle. Looked up from germline, CDR1 is SGHNT and CDR2 is YYREEE (reference sequence). CDR3 coding DNA: TGTGCCAGCAGCCCAGAGACAGGTATCGGAAACACCATATATTTT. As protein: CASSPETGIGNTIYF.

As regards this clone: At one boundary the junction diverges from the germline segment, which might be a read error. The chain combines TRBV5-6 with TRBJ2-6; 7 bases align to TRBD1. The CDR3 is 14 amino acids. Germline lookup yields CDR1 SGHDT and CDR2 YYEEEE. CDR3 sequence: CASSFRDRANVLTF. CDR3 sequence (DNA): TGTGCCAGCAGCTTCCGTGACAGGGCTAACGTCCTGACTTTC.